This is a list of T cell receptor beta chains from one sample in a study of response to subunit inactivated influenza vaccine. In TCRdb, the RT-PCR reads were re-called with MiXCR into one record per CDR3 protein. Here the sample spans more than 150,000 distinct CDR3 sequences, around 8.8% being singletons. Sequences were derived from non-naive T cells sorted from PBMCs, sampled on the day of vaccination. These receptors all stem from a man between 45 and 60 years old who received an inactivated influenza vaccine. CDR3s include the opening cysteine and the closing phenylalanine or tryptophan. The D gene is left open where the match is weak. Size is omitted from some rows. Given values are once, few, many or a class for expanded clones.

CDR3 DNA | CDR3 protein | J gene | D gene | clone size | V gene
TGTGCCAGCTCACCGATGGCGGGTAGAGATGAGCAGTTCTTC | CASSPMAGRDEQFF | TRBJ2-1 | - | many | TRBV18
TGCAGTGCTAGAGTGCCGGGAAAAACTGAAGCTTTCTTT | CSARVPGKTEAFF | TRBJ1-1 | - | - | TRBV20-1
TGTGCCAGCAGGAACAGCATTCTCTACGAGCAGTACTTC | CASRNSILYEQYF | TRBJ2-7 | - | medium-sized | TRBV12-3/TRBV12-4
TGTGCCAGCAGCCAACCCTCATTTGGTCGCTCCTACGAGCAGTACTTC | CASSQPSFGRSYEQYF | TRBJ2-7 | - | few | TRBV4-2
TGTGCCAGCAGATTTCAGGGAATTGGACAGCCCCAGCATTTT | CASRFQGIGQPQHF | TRBJ1-5 | - | many | TRBV7-2
TGTGCCAGCAGCCAAGATTCTCTAGCGCCCTACGAGCAGTACTTC | CASSQDSLAPYEQYF | TRBJ2-7 | - | many | TRBV14
TGTGCCAGCAGCGTCAGTGCCGGGGGGCGTGAGACCCAGTACTTC | CASSVSAGGRETQYF | TRBJ2-5 | - | few | TRBV9
TGTGCCAGCCGACTAGCGGGGGGATTTGAGCAGTTCTTC | CASRLAGGFEQFF | TRBJ2-1 | TRBD2 | few | TRBV12-3/TRBV12-4
TGTGCCAGCAGCCAACACACAGGAACCTACGAGCAGTACTTC | CASSQHTGTYEQYF | TRBJ2-7 | - | many | TRBV3-1
TGTGCCAGCTTTAGGTCAACTAATGAAAAACTGTTTTTT | CASFRSTNEKLFF | TRBJ1-4 | - | many | TRBV12-3/TRBV12-4
TGTGCCAGCAGATACCGTCCCATAGACGGAGCTTCTAGCAATCAGCCCCAGCATTTT | CASRYRPIDGASSNQPQHF | TRBJ1-5 | - | - | TRBV6-2/TRBV6-3
TGCAGTGCCCCAACCCTAGCGGGAGCGGGTGAGCAGTACTTC | CSAPTLAGAGEQYF | TRBJ2-7 | TRBD2 | - | TRBV20-1
TGTGCCTGCAAGGGGGCCTATGAGCAGTTCTTC | CACKGAYEQFF | TRBJ2-1 | TRBD1 | many | TRBV3-1
TGTGCCATCAGTGAAGGCGGGGGGCTCTCTGGGGCCAACGTCCTGACTTTC | CAISEGGGLSGANVLTF | TRBJ2-6 | TRBD2 | few | TRBV10-3
TGTGCCAGCAGTCCCAGGGAGACCTACAATGAGCAGTTCTTC | CASSPRETYNEQFF | TRBJ2-1 | - | many | TRBV12-3/TRBV12-4
TGCAGTGCTAGAGAGTTCGGCGGGGGCCAAGAGACCCAGTACTTC | CSAREFGGGQETQYF | TRBJ2-5 | TRBD2 | many | TRBV20-1
TGTGCCAGCAGCAAGGGGCAGGCAACTGAAGCTTTCTTT | CASSKGQATEAFF | TRBJ1-1 | - | many | TRBV6-1
TGCGCCAGCAGGGTCGGGACAGGTGGAGAGCAGTACTTC | CASRVGTGGEQYF | TRBJ2-7 | TRBD1 | many | TRBV5-1
TGTGCCAGCAGCTTGGAAATAAGTATCTCGGGCTACACCTTC | CASSLEISISGYTF | TRBJ1-2 | - | few | TRBV5-5
TGCGCCAGCAGCCAAGATAAGTACTCCGAGCAGTACTTC | CASSQDKYSEQYF | TRBJ2-7 | - | many | TRBV4-1
TGTGCCAGCAGCGCCGAGGTAGGGGATGGCTACACCTTC | CASSAEVGDGYTF | TRBJ1-2 | - | - | TRBV9
TGCGCCAGCAGCTTGGCCGGGACAGGAAACAATGAGCAGTTCTTC | CASSLAGTGNNEQFF | TRBJ2-1 | TRBD1 | - | TRBV5-1
TGCGCCAGCAGCCCCTCGCCAGGGGCAAGCGGACACAATGAGCAGTTCTTC | CASSPSPGASGHNEQFF | TRBJ2-1 | - | few | TRBV5-1
TGTGCCAGCAGCCCAGACCCAAAGGGCCCCCAATTCTCCTACGAGCAGTACTTC | CASSPDPKGPQFSYEQYF | TRBJ2-7 | - | - | TRBV11-2
TGTGCCAGCAGCTTGGTACAGGCCACAGATACGCAGTATTTT | CASSLVQATDTQYF | TRBJ2-3 | - | few | TRBV5-6
TGCGCCAGCTCTGGACAGGGACAAGAGACCCAGTACTTC | CASSGQGQETQYF | TRBJ2-5 | TRBD1 | - | TRBV5-1
TGTGCCACCACCCCGGGACAGACCTTAGCCAAAAACATTCAGTACTTC | CATTPGQTLAKNIQYF | TRBJ2-4 | TRBD1 | many | TRBV10-3
TGTGCCAGCAGGAGGAGTAGCGGATCCTACGAGCAGTACTTC | CASRRSSGSYEQYF | TRBJ2-7 | - | many | TRBV12-3/TRBV12-4
TGTGCCACACAGGTAGATATGAACACTGAAGCTTTCTTT | CATQVDMNTEAFF | TRBJ1-1 | - | few | TRBV6-1
TGCAGCGTTGCGGTAGCGGGAGTACAAGATACGCAGTATTTT | CSVAVAGVQDTQYF | TRBJ2-3 | TRBD2 | many | TRBV29-1
TGTGCCAGCAGTTCCGTCACCGTTTGGGACAGGGTGTCCATCGGGGAGCTGTTTTTT | CASSSVTVWDRVSIGELFF | TRBJ2-2 | TRBD1 | many | TRBV12-3/TRBV12-4
TGTGCCAGCAGTTACAGGGGGGGCTCTACCTACGAGCAGTACTTC | CASSYRGGSTYEQYF | TRBJ2-7 | - | few | TRBV6-5
TGTGCCAGCAGCCAGGGGGGGCCCCAGCATTTT | CASSQGGPQHF | TRBJ1-5 | - | - | TRBV3-1
TGTGCCAGCTCACCGCAAACGGAGGGGGAGACCCAGTACTTC | CASSPQTEGETQYF | TRBJ2-5 | - | - | TRBV18
TGTGCCAGCAGTTTAACGACAGGGGGAAGCTACGAGCAGTACTTC | CASSLTTGGSYEQYF | TRBJ2-7 | TRBD1 | - | TRBV27
TGCGCCAGCAGCCAAGACCTAGGGCTAGCGGGTACAAGGATTCAGGATGAGCAGTTCTTC | CASSQDLGLAGTRIQDEQFF | TRBJ2-1 | TRBD2 | many | TRBV4-3
TGTGCCTGGGGGACGAACGGAAACACCATATATTTT | CAWGTNGNTIYF | TRBJ1-3 | - | few | TRBV30
TGTGCCAGCAGTTACTCACAGGACACTGAAGCTTTCTTT | CASSYSQDTEAFF | TRBJ1-1 | - | - | TRBV6-2/TRBV6-3
TGTGCCAGCAGAGTAGCGGAGGGGGATTTCTACAATGAGCAGTTCTTC | CASRVAEGDFYNEQFF | TRBJ2-1 | - | - | TRBV2
TGTGCCAGCAGTTTATACGACAGAAGAGAGACCCAGTACTTC | CASSLYDRRETQYF | TRBJ2-5 | - | few | TRBV28
TGTGCCAGCAGCTTAAGTAGCGCATCCTACAATGAGCAGTTCTTC | CASSLSSASYNEQFF | TRBJ2-1 | - | few | TRBV7-8
TGTGCCAGCAGCTTATTACTAGCCGACAATGAGCAGTTCTTC | CASSLLLADNEQFF | TRBJ2-1 | - | many | TRBV7-9